This record covers a single T cell receptor (beta chain). The antigen remains unidentified. This entry is derived from a study of T cell responses to AZD1222 COVID-19 vaccine. Study-level findings and limits: Females made up more of the donors, who were largely white British, and clonal diversity may have come out too low.

Sequencing was performed with immunoSEQ multiplex PCR; in TCRdb, only in-frame clones are kept and a portion is missing. The sample has 150,000 or so clones; around 88% are singletons. This CDR3 comprises 13 residues. The germline V and J ends were trimmed by 5 bases and 5 bases, with 10 bases remaining between them. Germline assignment: CDR1 SEHNR and CDR2 FQNEAQ (reference sequence). The clonotype comes from an adult in good health. The sample consisted of peripheral blood, taken on day 0 of MenACWY control vaccination. V and J are TRBV7-9 and TRBJ2-1; D remains unclear. The CDR3 is CASSPIFDNEQFF. The CDR3 bases are TGTGCCAGCAGCCCGATCTTTGACAATGAGCAGTTCTTC.